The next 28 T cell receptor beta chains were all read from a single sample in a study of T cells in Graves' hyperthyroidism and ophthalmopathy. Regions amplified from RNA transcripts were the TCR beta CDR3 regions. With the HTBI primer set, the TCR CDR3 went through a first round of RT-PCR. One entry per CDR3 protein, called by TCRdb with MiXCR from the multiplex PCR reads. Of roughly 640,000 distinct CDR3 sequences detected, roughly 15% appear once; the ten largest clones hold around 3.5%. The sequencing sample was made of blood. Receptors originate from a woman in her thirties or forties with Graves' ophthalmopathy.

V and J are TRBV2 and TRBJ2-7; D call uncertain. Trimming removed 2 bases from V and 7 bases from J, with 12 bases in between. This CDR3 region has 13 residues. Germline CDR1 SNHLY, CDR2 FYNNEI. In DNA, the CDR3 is TGTGCCAGCAGTGAATCGGGTTCTGGGGAGCAGTACTTC. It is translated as CASSESGSGEQYF.

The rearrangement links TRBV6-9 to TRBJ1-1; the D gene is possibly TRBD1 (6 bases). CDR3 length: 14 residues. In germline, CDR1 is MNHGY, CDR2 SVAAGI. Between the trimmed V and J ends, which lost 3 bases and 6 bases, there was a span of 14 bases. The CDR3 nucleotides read TGTGCCAGCAGTTACCTCCAGGGGAATTCTGAAGCTTTCTTT. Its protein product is CASSYLQGNSEAFF.

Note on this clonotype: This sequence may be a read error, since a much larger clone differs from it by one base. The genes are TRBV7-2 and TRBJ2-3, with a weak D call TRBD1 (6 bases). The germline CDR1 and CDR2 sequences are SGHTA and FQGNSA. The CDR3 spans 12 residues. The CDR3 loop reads CPSSSTGLGQYF. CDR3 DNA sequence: TGTCCCAGCAGCTCGACAGGACTTGGGCAGTATTTT.

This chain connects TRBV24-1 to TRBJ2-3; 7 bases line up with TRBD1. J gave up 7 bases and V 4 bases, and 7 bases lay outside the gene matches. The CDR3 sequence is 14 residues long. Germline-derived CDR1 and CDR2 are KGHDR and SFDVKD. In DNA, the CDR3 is TGTGCCACCAGTGAATCGGGACAGAAGAATACGCAGTATTTT. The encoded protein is CATSESGQKNTQYF.

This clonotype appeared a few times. CDR3 residues: CASSQSNGQPQHF. For the CDR3, the DNA is TGTGCCAGCAGCCAATCGAACGGGCAGCCCCAGCATTTT. This chain joins TRBV3-1 and TRBJ1-5; D is unclear. Germline V lookup: CDR1 LGHDT, CDR2 YNNKEL (reference sequence). The V end lost 2 bases, the J end lost 7 bases, and 9 bases lay between the germline ends. The length of the CDR3 is 13 residues.

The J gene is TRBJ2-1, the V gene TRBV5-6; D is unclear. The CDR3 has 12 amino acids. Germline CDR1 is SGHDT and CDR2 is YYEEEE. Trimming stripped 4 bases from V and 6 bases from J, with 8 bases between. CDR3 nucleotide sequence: TGTGCCAGCAGCATCCTGCCCAATGAGCAGTTCTTC. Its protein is CASSILPNEQFF.

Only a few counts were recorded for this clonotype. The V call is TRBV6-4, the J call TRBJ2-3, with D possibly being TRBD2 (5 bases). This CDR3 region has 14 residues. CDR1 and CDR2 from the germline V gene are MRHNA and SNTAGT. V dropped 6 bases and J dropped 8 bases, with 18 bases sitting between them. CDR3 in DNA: TGTGCCAGCAGACAACCGGGCCCCCGGGGTACGCAGTATTTT. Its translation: CASRQPGPRGTQYF.

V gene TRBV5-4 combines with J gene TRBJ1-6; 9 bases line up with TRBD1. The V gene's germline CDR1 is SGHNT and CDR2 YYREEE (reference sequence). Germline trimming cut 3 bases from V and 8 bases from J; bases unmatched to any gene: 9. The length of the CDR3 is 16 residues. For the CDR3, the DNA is TGTGCCAGCAGCTCGCCGGGACAGGGTGTTGATTCACCCCTCCACTTT. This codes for CASSSPGQGVDSPLHF. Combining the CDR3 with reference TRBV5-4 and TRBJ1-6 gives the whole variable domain ETGVTQSPTHLIKTRGQQVTLRCSSQSGHNTVSWYQQALGQGPQFIFQYYREEENGRGNFPPRFSGLQFPNYSSELNVNALELDDSALYLCASSSPGQGVDSPLHFGNGTRLTVT.

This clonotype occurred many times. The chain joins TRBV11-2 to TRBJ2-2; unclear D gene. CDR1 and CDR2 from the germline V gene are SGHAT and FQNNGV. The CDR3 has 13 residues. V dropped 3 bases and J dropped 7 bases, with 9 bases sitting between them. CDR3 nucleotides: TGTGCCAGCAGCTTTGCGGATTACGGGGAGCTGTTTTTT. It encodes CASSFADYGELFF.

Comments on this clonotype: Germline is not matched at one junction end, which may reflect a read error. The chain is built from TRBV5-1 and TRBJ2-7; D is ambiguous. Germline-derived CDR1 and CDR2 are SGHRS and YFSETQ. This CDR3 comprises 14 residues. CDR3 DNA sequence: TGCGCGAGCAGCAACGACGGCCCCGGCTACGAGCAGTACTTC. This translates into CASSNDGPGYEQYF. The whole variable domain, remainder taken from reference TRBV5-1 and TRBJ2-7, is KAGVTQTPRYLIKTRGQQVTLSCSPISGHRSVSWYQQTPGQGLQFLFEYFSETQRNKGNFPGRFSGRQFSNSRSEMNVSTLELGDSALYLCASSNDGPGYEQYFGPGTRLTVT.

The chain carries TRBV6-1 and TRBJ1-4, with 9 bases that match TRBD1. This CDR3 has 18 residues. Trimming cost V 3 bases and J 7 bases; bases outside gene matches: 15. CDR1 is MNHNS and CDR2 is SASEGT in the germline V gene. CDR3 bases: TGTGCCAGCAGTGATGGGGTACAGGGGGCGTGGCGGCCTGAAAAACTGTTTTTT. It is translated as CASSDGVQGAWRPEKLFF.

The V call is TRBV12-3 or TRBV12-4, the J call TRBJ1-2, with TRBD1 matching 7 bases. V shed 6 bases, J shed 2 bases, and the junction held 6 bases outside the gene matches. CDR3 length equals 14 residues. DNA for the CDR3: TGTGCCAGCAGCCCCCAGGGGGGAAACTATGGCTACACCTTC. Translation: CASSPQGGNYGYTF.

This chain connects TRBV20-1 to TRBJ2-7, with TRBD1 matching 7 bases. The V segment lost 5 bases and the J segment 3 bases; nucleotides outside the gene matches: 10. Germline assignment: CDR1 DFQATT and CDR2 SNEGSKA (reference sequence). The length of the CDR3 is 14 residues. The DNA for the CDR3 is TGCAGTGCTTTAAGGGGGCTGTCTTTCTACGAGCAGTACTTC. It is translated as CSALRGLSFYEQYF.

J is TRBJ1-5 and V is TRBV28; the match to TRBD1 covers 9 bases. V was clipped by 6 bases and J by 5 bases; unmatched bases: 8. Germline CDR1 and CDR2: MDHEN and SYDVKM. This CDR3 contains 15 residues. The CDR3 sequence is CASSNTGQGDQPQHF. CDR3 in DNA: TGTGCCAGCAGCAATACGGGACAGGGTGATCAGCCCCAGCATTTT. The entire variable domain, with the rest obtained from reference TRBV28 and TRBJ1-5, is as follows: DVKVTQSSRYLVKRTGEKVFLECVQDMDHENMFWYRQDPGLGLRLIYFSYDVKMKEKGDIPEGYSVSREKKERFSLILESASTNQTSMYLCASSNTGQGDQPQHFGDGTRLSIL.

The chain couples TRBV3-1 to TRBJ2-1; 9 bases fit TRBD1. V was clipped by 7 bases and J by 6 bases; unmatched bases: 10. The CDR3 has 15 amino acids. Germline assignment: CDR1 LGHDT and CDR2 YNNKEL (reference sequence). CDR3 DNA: TGTGCCAGCACTACGTCCGGGACAGGGTTCAATGAGCAGTTCTTC. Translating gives CASTTSGTGFNEQFF.

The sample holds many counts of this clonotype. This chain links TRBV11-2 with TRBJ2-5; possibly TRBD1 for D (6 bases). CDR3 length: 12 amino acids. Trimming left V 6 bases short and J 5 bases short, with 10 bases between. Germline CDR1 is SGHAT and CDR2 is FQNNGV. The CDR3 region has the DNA TGTGCCAGCAGACAGGGTTTGGAGACCCAGTACTTC. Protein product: CASRQGLETQYF.

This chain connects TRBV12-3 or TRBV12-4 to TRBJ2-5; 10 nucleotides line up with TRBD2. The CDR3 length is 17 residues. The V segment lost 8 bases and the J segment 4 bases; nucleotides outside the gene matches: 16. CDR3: CASGKSRSGGARETQYF. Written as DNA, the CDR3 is TGTGCCAGCGGCAAATCAAGAAGCGGGGGGGCCCGAGAGACCCAGTACTTC.

This CDR3 is CATSAPRDRGQGDTQYF. The CDR3 DNA follows: TGTGCCACCAGTGCCCCCCGGGACAGGGGGCAGGGGGATACGCAGTATTTT. The V gene is TRBV24-1, the J gene TRBJ2-3, with 12 positions matching TRBD1. V gave up 5 bases and J gave up 6 bases; unmatched junction bases: 11. CDR1 KGHDR and CDR2 SFDVKD come from the germline V gene. The CDR3 covers 17 residues.

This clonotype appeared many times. Here the CDR3 DNA reads TGTGCCAGCAGTTACTCAGAGAACACTGAAGCTTTCTTT. Translated, it gives CASSYSENTEAFF. The chain combines TRBV6-5 with TRBJ1-1, with D hard to call. Trimming left V 0 bases short and J 1 base short, with 3 bases between. The CDR3 consists of 13 residues. Looked up from germline, CDR1 is MNHEY and CDR2 is SVGAGI.

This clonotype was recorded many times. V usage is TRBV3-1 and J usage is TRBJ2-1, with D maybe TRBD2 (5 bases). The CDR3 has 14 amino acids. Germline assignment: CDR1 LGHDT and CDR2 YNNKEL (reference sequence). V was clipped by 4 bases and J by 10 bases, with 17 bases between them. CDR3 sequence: CASSLLDPPGEQFF. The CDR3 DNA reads TGTGCCAGCAGCCTCCTCGACCCTCCGGGGGAGCAGTTCTTC.

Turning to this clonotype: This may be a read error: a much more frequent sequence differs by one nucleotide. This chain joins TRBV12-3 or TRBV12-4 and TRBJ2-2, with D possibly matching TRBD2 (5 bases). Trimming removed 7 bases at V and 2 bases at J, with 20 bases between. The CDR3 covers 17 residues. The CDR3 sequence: CASTSSPPADNTGELFF. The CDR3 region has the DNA TGTGCCAGCACCTCAAGCCCCCCAGCGGATAACACCGGGGAGCTGTTTTTT.

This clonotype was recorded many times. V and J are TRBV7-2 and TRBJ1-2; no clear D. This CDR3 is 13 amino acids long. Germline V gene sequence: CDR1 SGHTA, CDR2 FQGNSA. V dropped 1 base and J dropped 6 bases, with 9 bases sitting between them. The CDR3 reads CASSLGRSDGYTF. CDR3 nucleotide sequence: TGTGCCAGCAGCTTAGGTCGCAGTGATGGCTACACCTTC.

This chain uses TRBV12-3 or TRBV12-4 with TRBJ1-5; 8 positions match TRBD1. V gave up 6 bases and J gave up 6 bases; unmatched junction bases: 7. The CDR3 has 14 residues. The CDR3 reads CASRPSGQGQPQHF. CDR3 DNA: TGTGCCAGCAGGCCGAGTGGACAGGGTCAGCCCCAGCATTTT.

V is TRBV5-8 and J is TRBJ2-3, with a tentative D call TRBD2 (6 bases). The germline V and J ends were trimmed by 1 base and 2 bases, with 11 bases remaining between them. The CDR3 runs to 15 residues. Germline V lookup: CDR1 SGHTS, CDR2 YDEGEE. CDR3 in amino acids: CASSLRTGDTDTQYF. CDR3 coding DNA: TGTGCCAGCAGCTTGCGAACGGGGGACACAGATACGCAGTATTTT. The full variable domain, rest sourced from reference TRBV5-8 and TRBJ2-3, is EAGVTQSPTHLIKTRGQQATLRCSPISGHTSVYWYQQALGLGLQFLLWYDEGEERNRGNFPPRFSGRQFPNYSSELNVNALELEDSALYLCASSLRTGDTDTQYFGPGTRLTVL.

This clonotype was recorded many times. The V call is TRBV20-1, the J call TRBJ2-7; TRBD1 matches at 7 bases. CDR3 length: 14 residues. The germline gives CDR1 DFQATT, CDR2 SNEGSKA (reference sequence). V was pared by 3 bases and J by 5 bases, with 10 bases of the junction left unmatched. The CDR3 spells CSARPIGGFNEQYF. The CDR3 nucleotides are TGCAGTGCTAGGCCCATAGGGGGCTTCAACGAGCAGTACTTC.

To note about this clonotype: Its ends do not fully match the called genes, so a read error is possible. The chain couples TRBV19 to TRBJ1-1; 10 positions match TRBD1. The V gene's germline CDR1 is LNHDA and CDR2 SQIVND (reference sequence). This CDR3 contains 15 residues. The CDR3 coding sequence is TGTGCCAGTAGTAGGACAGGGGGGCCAAACACTGTAGCTTTCTTT. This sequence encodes CASSRTGGPNTVAFF.

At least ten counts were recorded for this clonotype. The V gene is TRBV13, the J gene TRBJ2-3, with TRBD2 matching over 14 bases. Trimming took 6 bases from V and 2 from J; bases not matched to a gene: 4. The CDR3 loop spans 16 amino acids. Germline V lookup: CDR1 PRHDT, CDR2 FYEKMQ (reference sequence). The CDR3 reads CASSLGLAGDTDTQYF. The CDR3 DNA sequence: TGTGCCAGCAGTTTGGGACTAGCGGGAGACACAGATACGCAGTATTTT. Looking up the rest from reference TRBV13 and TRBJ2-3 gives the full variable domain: AAGVIQSPRHLIKEKRETATLKCYPIPRHDTVYWYQQGPGQDPQFLISFYEKMQSDKGSIPDRFSAQQFSDYHSELNMSSLELGDSALYFCASSLGLAGDTDTQYFGPGTRLTVL.

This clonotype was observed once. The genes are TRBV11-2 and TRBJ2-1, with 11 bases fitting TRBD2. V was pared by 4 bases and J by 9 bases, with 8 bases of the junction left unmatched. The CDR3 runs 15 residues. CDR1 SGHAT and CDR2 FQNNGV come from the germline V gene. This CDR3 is CASSYDSGGALEQFF. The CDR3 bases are TGTGCCAGCAGCTATGATAGCGGGGGGGCCCTTGAGCAGTTCTTC. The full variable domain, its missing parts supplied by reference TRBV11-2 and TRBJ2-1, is EAGVAQSPRYKIIEKRQSVAFWCNPISGHATLYWYQQILGQGPKLLIQFQNNGVVDDSQLPKDRFSAERLKGVDSTLKIQPAKLEDSAVYLCASSYDSGGALEQFFGPGTRLTVL.